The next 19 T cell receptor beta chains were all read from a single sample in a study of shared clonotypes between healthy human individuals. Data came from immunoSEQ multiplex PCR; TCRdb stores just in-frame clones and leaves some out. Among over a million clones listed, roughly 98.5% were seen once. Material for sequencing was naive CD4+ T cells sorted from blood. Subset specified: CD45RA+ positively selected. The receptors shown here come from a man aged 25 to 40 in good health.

The CDR3 DNA follows: TGTGCCAGCAGCCGTTTAACTAGCTTTCGGGAGCAGTACTTC. It codes for CASSRLTSFREQYF. The J gene is TRBJ2-7, the V gene TRBV7-9; a possible D gene is TRBD2 (6 bases). V was cut by 5 bases and J by 7 bases, with 18 bases left in between. Germline CDR1 SEHNR, CDR2 FQNEAQ (reference sequence). CDR3 length: 14 amino acids.

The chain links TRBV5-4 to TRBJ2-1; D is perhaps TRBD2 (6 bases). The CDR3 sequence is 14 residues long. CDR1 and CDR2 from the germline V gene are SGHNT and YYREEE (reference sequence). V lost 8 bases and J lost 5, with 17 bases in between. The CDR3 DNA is TGTGCCAGTGGCGGGAAGGGGATCAACAATGAGCAGTTCTTC. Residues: CASGGKGINNEQFF.

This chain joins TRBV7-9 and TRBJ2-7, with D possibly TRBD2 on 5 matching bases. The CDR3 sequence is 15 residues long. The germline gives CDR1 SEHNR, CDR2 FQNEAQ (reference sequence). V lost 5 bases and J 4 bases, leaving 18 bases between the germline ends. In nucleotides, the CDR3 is TGTGCCAGCAGCCCCCTCGGGGAGCCTTCATACGAGCAGTACTTC. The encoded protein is CASSPLGEPSYEQYF.

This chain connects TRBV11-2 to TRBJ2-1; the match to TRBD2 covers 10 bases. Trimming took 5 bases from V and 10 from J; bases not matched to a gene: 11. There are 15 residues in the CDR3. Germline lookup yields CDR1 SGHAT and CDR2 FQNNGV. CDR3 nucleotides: TGTGCCAGCAGCCCGTTAGCGGGAGGCTTTGGGGAGCAGTTCTTC. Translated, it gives CASSPLAGGFGEQFF.

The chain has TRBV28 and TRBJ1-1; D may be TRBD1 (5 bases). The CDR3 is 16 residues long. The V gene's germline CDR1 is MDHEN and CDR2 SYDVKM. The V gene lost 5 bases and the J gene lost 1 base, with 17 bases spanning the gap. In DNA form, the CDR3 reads TGTGCCAGCAGTCCCGGGGACCGGAGGACGAACACTGAAGCTTTCTTT. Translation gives CASSPGDRRTNTEAFF.

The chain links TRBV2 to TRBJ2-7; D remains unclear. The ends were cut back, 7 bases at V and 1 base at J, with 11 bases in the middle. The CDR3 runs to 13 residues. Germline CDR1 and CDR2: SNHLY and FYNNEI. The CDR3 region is CASTKQKSYEQYF. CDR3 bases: TGTGCCAGCACCAAGCAGAAATCCTACGAGCAGTACTTC.

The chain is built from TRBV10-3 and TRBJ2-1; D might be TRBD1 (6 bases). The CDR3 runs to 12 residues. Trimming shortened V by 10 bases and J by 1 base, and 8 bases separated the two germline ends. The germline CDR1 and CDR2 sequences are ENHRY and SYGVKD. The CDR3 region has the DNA TGTGCCACCCAGGGGTCCTACAATGAGCAGTTCTTC. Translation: CATQGSYNEQFF.

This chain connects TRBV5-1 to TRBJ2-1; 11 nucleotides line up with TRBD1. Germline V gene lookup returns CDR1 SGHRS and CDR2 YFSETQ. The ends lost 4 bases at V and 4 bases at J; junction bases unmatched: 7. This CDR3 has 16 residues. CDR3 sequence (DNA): TGCGCCAGCAGCCCGGGGACAGGGGGTACTTACAATGAGCAGTTCTTC. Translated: CASSPGTGGTYNEQFF.

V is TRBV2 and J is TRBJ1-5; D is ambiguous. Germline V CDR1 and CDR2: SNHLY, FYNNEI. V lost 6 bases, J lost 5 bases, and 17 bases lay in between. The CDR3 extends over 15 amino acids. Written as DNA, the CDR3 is TGTGCCAGCAGGGCACATATGTTGGCGGATCAGCCCCAGCATTTT. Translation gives CASRAHMLADQPQHF.

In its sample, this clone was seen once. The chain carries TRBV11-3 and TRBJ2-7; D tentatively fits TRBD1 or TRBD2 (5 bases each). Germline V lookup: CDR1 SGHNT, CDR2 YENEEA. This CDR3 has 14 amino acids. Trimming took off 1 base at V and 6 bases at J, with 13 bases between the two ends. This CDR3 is CASSLGGDLAEQYF. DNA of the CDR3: TGTGCCAGCAGCTTAGGTGGGGACCTGGCCGAGCAGTACTTC.

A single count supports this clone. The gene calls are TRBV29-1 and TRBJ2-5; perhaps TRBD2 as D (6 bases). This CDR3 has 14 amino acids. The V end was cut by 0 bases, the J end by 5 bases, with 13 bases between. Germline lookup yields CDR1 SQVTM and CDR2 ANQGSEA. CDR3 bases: TGCAGCGTTGAAGATCCCCGGGAGAGGGAGACCCAGTACTTC. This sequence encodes CSVEDPRERETQYF.

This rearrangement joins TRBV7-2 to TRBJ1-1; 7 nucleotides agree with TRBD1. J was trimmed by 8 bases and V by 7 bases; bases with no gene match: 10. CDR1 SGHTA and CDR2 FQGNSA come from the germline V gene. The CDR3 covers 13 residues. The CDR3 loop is CASKLRQGTEAFF. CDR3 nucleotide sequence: TGTGCCAGCAAGCTTAGACAGGGCACCGAAGCTTTCTTT.

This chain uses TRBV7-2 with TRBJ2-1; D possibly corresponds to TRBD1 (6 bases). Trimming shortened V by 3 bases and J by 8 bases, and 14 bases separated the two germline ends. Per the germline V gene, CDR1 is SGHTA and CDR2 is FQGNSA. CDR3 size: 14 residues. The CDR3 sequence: CASSFAQGTDEQFF. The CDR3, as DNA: TGTGCCAGCAGCTTTGCCCAGGGGACGGATGAGCAGTTCTTC. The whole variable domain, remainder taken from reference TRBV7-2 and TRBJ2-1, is GAGVSQSPSNKVTEKGKDVELRCDPISGHTALYWYRQSLGQGLEFLIYFQGNSAPDKSGLPSDRFSAERTGGSVSTLTIQRTQQEDSAVYLCASSFAQGTDEQFFGPGTRLTVL.

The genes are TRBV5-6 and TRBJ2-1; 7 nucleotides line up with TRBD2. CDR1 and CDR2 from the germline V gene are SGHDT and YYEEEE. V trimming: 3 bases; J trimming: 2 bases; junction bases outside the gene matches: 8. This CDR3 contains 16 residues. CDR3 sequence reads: CASSSRSGIPYNEQFF. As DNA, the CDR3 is TGTGCCAGCAGCTCTAGAAGCGGGATCCCCTACAATGAGCAGTTCTTC.

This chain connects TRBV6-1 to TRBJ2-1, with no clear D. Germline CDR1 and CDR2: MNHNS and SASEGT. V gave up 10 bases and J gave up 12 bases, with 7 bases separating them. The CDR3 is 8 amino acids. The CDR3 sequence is CATAGQFF. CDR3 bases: TGTGCCACCGCAGGGCAGTTCTTC.

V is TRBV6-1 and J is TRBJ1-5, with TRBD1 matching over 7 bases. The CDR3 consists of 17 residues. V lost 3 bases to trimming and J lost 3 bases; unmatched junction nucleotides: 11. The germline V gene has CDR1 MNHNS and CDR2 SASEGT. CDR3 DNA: TGTGCCAGCAGTGACCGACAGGGCCTACGGTTCAATCAGCCCCAGCATTTT. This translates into CASSDRQGLRFNQPQHF.

The CDR3 here is CASSSLGGVRTNEQFF. CDR3 nucleotides: TGTGCCAGCAGTTCACTGGGGGGAGTCCGAACCAATGAGCAGTTCTTC. The V and J genes are TRBV6-5 and TRBJ2-1; D is possibly TRBD2 (6 bases). The CDR3 extends over 16 amino acids. Trimming shortened V by 4 bases and J by 6 bases, and 19 bases separated the two germline ends. Germline lookup yields CDR1 MNHEY and CDR2 SVGAGI.

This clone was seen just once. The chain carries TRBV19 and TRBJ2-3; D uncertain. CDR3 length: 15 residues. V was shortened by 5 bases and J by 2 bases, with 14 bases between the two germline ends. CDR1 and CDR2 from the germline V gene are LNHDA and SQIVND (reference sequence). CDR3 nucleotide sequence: TGTGCCAGTAGTCTTCAGTCGAAACTCACAGATACGCAGTATTTT. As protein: CASSLQSKLTDTQYF.

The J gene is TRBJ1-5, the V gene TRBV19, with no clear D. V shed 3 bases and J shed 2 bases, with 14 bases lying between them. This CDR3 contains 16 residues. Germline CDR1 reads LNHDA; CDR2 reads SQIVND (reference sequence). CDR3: CASSIRGPPGNQPQHF. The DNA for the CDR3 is TGTGCCAGTAGTATCCGTGGCCCCCCAGGCAATCAGCCCCAGCATTTT.